This T cell receptor (beta chain) was identified during a study of cytomegalovirus exposure and HLA in healthy donors. The study, taken as a whole, reports: Earlier analysis yielded a pattern in which most TCR beta V segments were productive about 90% or about 30% of the time.

Only a few counts were recorded for this clone. Antigen unknown. Amplification used 60 Vbeta primers and 13 Jbeta primers. The data were produced by immunoSEQ multiplex PCR, yet TCRdb's version contains in-frame clones alone and is incomplete. The data contain about 80,000 clones, approximately 60% of them singletons. This CDR3 has 12 amino acids. Germline V gene sequence: CDR1 SGHRS, CDR2 YFSETQ. V shed 5 bases and J 7 bases; nucleotides not matched to a gene: 5. The clonotype was recovered from a male donor in good health and CMV-seropositive. The sample comprised PBMCs. The V gene is TRBV5-1, the J gene TRBJ1-1; TRBD1 agrees at 7 bases. The CDR3 bases are TGCGCCAGCAGACAGGGGTATGATGAAGCTTTCTTT. This encodes CASRQGYDEAFF.